Listed below are T cell receptor beta chains from one sample, sequenced in a study of T cells in tuberculosis. The method was immunoSEQ multiplex PCR; TCRdb's version includes in-frame clones alone and lacks a portion of them. The sample lists about 88,000 clones, about nine tenths occurring once. Sequencing was performed on CD1b-GMM tetramer-negative cells sorted from PBMCs. Receptor source: an adult woman with latent tuberculosis. The CDR3 runs from the conserved cysteine through the conserved F or W. D genes are given only for firm matches. Size is omitted from some rows. Given values are once, few, many or a class for expanded clones.

clone_size: .
j_call: TRBJ1-5
d_call: .
v_call: TRBV11-2
cdr3_nt: TGTGCCAGCAGGAGTCATAGCAATCAGCCCCAGCATTTT
cdr3_aa: CASRSHSNQPQHF

clone_size: .
j_call: TRBJ1-2
d_call: TRBD1
v_call: TRBV27
cdr3_nt: TGTGCCAGCAGTCCCCGGACAGGGGGCGTTGGACACTATGGCTACACCTTC
cdr3_aa: CASSPRTGGVGHYGYTF

clone_size: .
j_call: TRBJ1-5
d_call: .
v_call: TRBV7-6
cdr3_nt: TGTGCCAGCAGCTCAGACAGTACCAGCAATCAGCCCCAGCATTTT
cdr3_aa: CASSSDSTSNQPQHF

clone_size: once
j_call: TRBJ1-1
d_call: .
v_call: TRBV9
cdr3_nt: TGTGCCAGCAGCCCACGGACAGACATGAACACTGAAGCTTTCTTT
cdr3_aa: CASSPRTDMNTEAFF

clone_size: .
j_call: TRBJ2-6
d_call: .
v_call: TRBV28
cdr3_nt: TGTGCCAGCAGTCAACAGGGGAGGCCCAACGTCCTGACTTTC
cdr3_aa: CASSQQGRPNVLTF

clone_size: .
j_call: TRBJ2-1
d_call: TRBD2
v_call: TRBV2
cdr3_nt: TGTGCCAGCGAGGGACTAGCGGGGGCTGACTACAATGAGCAGTTCTTC
cdr3_aa: CASEGLAGADYNEQFF

clone_size: few
j_call: TRBJ2-3
d_call: TRBD2
v_call: TRBV5-1
cdr3_nt: TGCGCCAGCAGCGGGCCCAGCGGGGGCACAGATACGCAGTATTTT
cdr3_aa: CASSGPSGGTDTQYF

clone_size: .
j_call: TRBJ1-4
d_call: TRBD1
v_call: TRBV28
cdr3_nt: TGTGCCAGCAGTTTACCGGACAGGGCTTATTCTAATGAAAAACTGTTTTTT
cdr3_aa: CASSLPDRAYSNEKLFF

clone_size: few
j_call: TRBJ2-5
d_call: TRBD2
v_call: TRBV4-2
cdr3_nt: TGTGCCAGCAGCCAAGCCACTAGCGGGGGGGCAGAGACCCAGTACTTC
cdr3_aa: CASSQATSGGAETQYF

clone_size: .
j_call: TRBJ1-1
d_call: .
v_call: TRBV14
cdr3_nt: TGTGCCAGCAGCCCCCGGGAAGGCGCAAAAGCTTTCTTT
cdr3_aa: CASSPREGAKAFF

clone_size: .
j_call: TRBJ1-6
d_call: .
v_call: TRBV25-1
cdr3_nt: TGTGCCAGCCCTGACGAGCGGCCCCGCTCCTATAATTCACCCCTCCACTTT
cdr3_aa: CASPDERPRSYNSPLHF

clone_size: few
j_call: TRBJ2-2
d_call: .
v_call: TRBV19
cdr3_nt: TGTGCCAGTAGTATCGGTTCCACCGGGGAGCTGTTTTTT
cdr3_aa: CASSIGSTGELFF